This T cell receptor (beta chain) was profiled in a study of T cells after yellow fever vaccination. At least ten counts were recorded for this clonotype. With 5 bases removed from V and 9 bases from J, the gap between germline ends came to 20 bases. The CDR3 runs 15 residues. Per germline, CDR1 MNHEY and CDR2 SVGAGI. TCR cDNA was made by 5'RACE template switching, adding a universal primer site and UMIs. A single record per CDR3 protein comes from TCRdb applying MiXCR to the 5' RACE reads. The profile shows about 320,000 distinct CDR3 sequences, 4% to 5.5% of them singletons. This TCR derives from a man aged 18 to 35 who received the YFV17D yellow fever vaccine. The rearrangement links TRBV6-5 to TRBJ1-5; tentative D call: TRBD1 (5 bases). The sequenced sample was PBMCs, obtained 15 days after the yellow fever booster vaccination. The CDR3 coding sequence is TGTGCCAGCAGTCCCACAGGCAGGCTGGGTGTGCCCCAGCATTTT. It specifies CASSPTGRLGVPQHF.